Listed below are T cell receptor beta chains from one sample, sequenced in a study of T cell changes during pregnancy in multiple sclerosis. Repertoires were generated with immunoSEQ multiplex PCR, while TCRdb's copy carries only in-frame clones and drops some. Here the sample spans 20,000 or so clones, approximately 90% being singletons. This specimen was CD4+ T cells from peripheral blood mononuclear cells, taken after pregnancy. Source of these receptors: a female donor in good health, enrolled as a control in a pregnancy study. Each CDR3 is given with its conserved first and last residue. D genes are given only for firm matches. Where a row states a size, it is once, few, many or the class of an expanded clone; other rows omit it.

>TRBV30|.|TRBD1|TRBJ1-6
CAWSGDRGPPPLHF
TGTGCCTGGAGTGGGGACAGGGGGCCGCCACCCCTCCACTTT
>TRBV18|.|.|TRBJ1-1
CASRLRNTEAFF
TGTGCCAGTCGCCTACGGAACACTGAAGCTTTCTTT
>TRBV10-3|once|.|TRBJ1-2
CAISSRGGDSYGYTF
TGTGCCATCAGTTCACGGGGGGGAGATTCCTATGGCTACACCTTC
>TRBV7-9|.|TRBD1|TRBJ1-2
CASSSQGAGYGYTF
TGTGCCAGCAGCTCGCAGGGGGCGGGCTATGGCTACACCTTC
>TRBV5-6|.|TRBD1|TRBJ1-1
CASSWDSFNTEAFF
TGTGCCAGCAGCTGGGACAGCTTTAACACTGAAGCTTTCTTT
>TRBV21-1|once|.|TRBJ2-3
CASSKVIGKAGGYSTDTQYF
TGTGCCAGCAGCAAAGTCATAGGAAAAGCGGGGGGTTATAGCACAGATACGCAGTATTTT
>TRBV27|.|TRBD1|TRBJ2-5
CASSRGQGRGETQYF
TGTGCCAGCAGCCGGGGACAGGGTCGAGGAGAGACCCAGTACTTC
>TRBV18|.|TRBD1|TRBJ2-1
CASSPRQGSSYNEQFF
TGTGCCAGCTCACCTCGACAGGGGAGCTCCTACAATGAGCAGTTCTTC
>TRBV2|.|.|TRBJ1-2
CASSDFGSVRTF
TGTGCCAGCAGTGATTTCGGCAGCGTGAGGACCTTC
>TRBV7-3|.|.|TRBJ2-2
CASSSRGTNTGELFF
TGTGCCAGCAGCTCCCGGGGAACCAACACCGGGGAGCTGTTTTTT
>TRBV7-5|.|.|TRBJ2-7
CARSRGGGRDRGVPYEQYF
TGTGCCAGAAGCCGTGGAGGGGGTAGGGACCGGGGGGTACCCTACGAGCAGTACTTC
>TRBV28|.|TRBD1|TRBJ1-5
CASSLGTGYNQPQHF
TGTGCCAGCAGTTTAGGGACAGGATACAATCAGCCCCAGCATTTT
>TRBV6-5|.|.|TRBJ2-1
CASRSQGSYNEQFF
TGTGCCAGCAGATCCCAGGGCTCCTACAATGAGCAGTTCTTC
>TRBV9|medium-sized|.|TRBJ2-1
CASSPPGLANNEQFF
TGTGCCAGCAGCCCTCCGGGACTCGCCAACAATGAGCAGTTCTTC
>TRBV30|few|.|TRBJ2-7
CAWSGAGYEQYF
TGTGCCTGGAGTGGGGCAGGTTACGAGCAGTACTTC
>TRBV28|.|.|TRBJ1-1
CASSLTDRPNTEAFF
TGTGCCAGCAGTTTGACCGACAGACCGAACACTGAAGCTTTCTTT
>TRBV30|.|.|TRBJ1-4
CAWSKPEELGAREKLFF
TGTGCCTGGAGTAAGCCCGAGGAGCTGGGGGCGAGGGAAAAACTGTTTTTT
>TRBV21-1|.|.|TRBJ1-5
CASSNFGTESNNQPQHF
TGTGCCAGCAGCAATTTCGGGACAGAGTCGAACAATCAGCCCCAGCATTTT
>TRBV28|once|TRBD1|TRBJ2-1
CASSSYRGVNYDEQFF
TGTGCCAGCAGCTCCTACAGGGGAGTTAATTACGATGAGCAGTTCTTC
>TRBV11-3|.|.|TRBJ1-1
CASSWGRNTEAFF
TGTGCCAGCAGCTGGGGCAGGAACACTGAAGCTTTCTTT
>TRBV4-3|.|TRBD2|TRBJ2-7
CASSQVWGNQRSGRGYEQYF
TGCGCCAGCAGCCAAGTGTGGGGAAACCAGAGGAGCGGGAGGGGTTACGAGCAGTACTTC
>TRBV10-3|.|TRBD2|TRBJ2-7
CAISESNTSGRREQYF
TGTGCCATCAGTGAGTCGAATACTAGCGGGAGGAGGGAGCAGTACTTC
>TRBV7-2|.|TRBD2|TRBJ2-1
CASSPWTSGGARFF
TGTGCCAGCAGCCCGTGGACTAGCGGGGGGGCCCGGTTCTTC
>TRBV6-6|.|TRBD2|TRBJ2-5
CASKESGDQETQYF
TGTGCCAGCAAAGAAAGCGGGGACCAAGAGACCCAGTACTTC
>TRBV29-1|.|TRBD2|TRBJ2-5
CSAAPGRGEGETQYF
TGCAGCGCTGCGCCAGGTCGGGGGGAGGGAGAGACCCAGTACTTC
>TRBV30|.|.|TRBJ1-1
CAWSVWSMNTEAFF
TGTGCCTGGAGTGTATGGAGTATGAACACTGAAGCTTTCTTT
>TRBV5-8|.|.|TRBJ2-6
CASSSRAGANVLTF
TGTGCCAGCAGCTCCCGGGCTGGGGCCAACGTCCTGACTTTC
>TRBV19|few|.|TRBJ1-4
CASSMVTAGEGEKLFF
TGTGCCAGTAGTATGGTCACCGCAGGGGAAGGTGAAAAACTGTTTTTT
>TRBV9|.|.|TRBJ2-5
CASSVGLGQRKQETQYF
TGTGCCAGCAGCGTAGGCTTAGGACAGCGCAAACAAGAGACCCAGTACTTC